The TCR beta chain described here comes from a study of T cell repertoires in cytomegalovirus infection. Study overall: An indication of both CMV infection and matching HLA type came from public TCR beta signatures.

TCRdb recomputed calls from the reads with MiXCR, one row per CDR3 protein. The sample lists 200,000 or so distinct CDR3 sequences; 30% to 45% were seen once. As to this clonotype: The antigen remains undetermined. It may be a read error: a sequence one base away is much more abundant. The CDR3 does not close with the conserved phenylalanine or tryptophan, likely indicating a read error.

The receptor was isolated from a human donor in good health (CMV status not recorded). Some clones in this sample may be carry-over from other donors' samples. Source: CD8+ T cells from cultured PBMCs, taken from culture after CMV antigen stimulation.

CDR3: CASSEGQGFGNEQFL. DNA for the CDR3: TGTGCCAGCAGTGAAGGTCAGGGGTTTGGGAATGAGCAGTTCTTA. V gene TRBV6-1 combines with J gene TRBJ2-1; maybe TRBD1 (6 bases). Germline V gives CDR1 MNHNS, CDR2 SASEGT. The CDR3 runs to 15 residues. Between the trimmed V and J ends, which lost 1 base and 7 bases, there was a span of 14 bases.